A single sample gave rise to the 12 T cell receptor beta chains below, sequenced in a study of T cell changes during pregnancy in multiple sclerosis. TCRdb's copy holds only in-frame clones and misses some; the assay was immunoSEQ multiplex PCR. The sample lists 50,000 or so clones; about nine tenths were seen once. Sequencing was performed on CD4+ T cells from peripheral blood mononuclear cells, taken after pregnancy. The receptors here all came from a female donor with multiple sclerosis, enrolled in a pregnancy study.

J is TRBJ2-1 and V is TRBV7-8, with D maybe TRBD2 (6 bases). V gave up 4 bases and J gave up 0 bases, with 16 bases separating them. Per germline, CDR1 SGHVS and CDR2 FQNEAQ. The CDR3 loop spans 17 amino acids. CDR3 in DNA: TGTGCCAGCAGCTCGGACCTAGCGCCCAGCTCCTACAATGAGCAGTTCTTC. Translating gives CASSSDLAPSSYNEQFF.

The chain carries TRBV7-3 and TRBJ2-7; 7 positions match TRBD2. Germline trimming cut 2 bases from V and 4 bases from J; bases unmatched to any gene: 5. The length of the CDR3 is 14 residues. The V gene's germline CDR1 is SGHTA and CDR2 FQGTGA. In nucleotides, the CDR3 is TGTGCCAGCAGCTTAGAGGGAGGGAGGTACGAGCAGTACTTC. It is translated as CASSLEGGRYEQYF.

The chain recombines TRBV14 with TRBJ2-1; D is unresolved. V gave up 3 bases and J gave up 6 bases, with 6 bases separating them. CDR1 and CDR2 (germline): SGHDN, FVKESK. This CDR3 region has 12 residues. The CDR3 sequence: CASSQTSNEQFF. The CDR3 DNA sequence: TGTGCCAGCAGCCAGACTTCCAATGAGCAGTTCTTC.

This chain links TRBV7-9 with TRBJ1-2; a weak D match, TRBD1 (5 bases). Germline CDR1 SEHNR, CDR2 FQNEAQ (reference sequence). This CDR3 region has 12 residues. The ends were cut back, 5 bases at V and 6 bases at J, with 10 bases in the middle. CDR3 sequence reads: CASSETGHGYTF. The DNA for the CDR3 is TGTGCCAGCAGCGAAACAGGCCATGGCTACACCTTC.

This chain links TRBV28 with TRBJ2-2; 9 bases are shared with TRBD2. This CDR3 comprises 16 residues. V lost 1 base to trimming and J lost 4 bases; unmatched junction nucleotides: 4. Germline values: CDR1 MDHEN, CDR2 SYDVKM. CDR3 in amino acids: CASSLLGSGGTGELFF. CDR3 DNA: TGTGCCAGCAGTTTATTAGGTAGCGGGGGCACCGGGGAGCTGTTTTTT.

The chain recombines TRBV27 with TRBJ2-7, with 14 bases matching TRBD2. CDR1 and CDR2 (germline): MNHEY, SMNVEV (reference sequence). This CDR3 has 15 amino acids. The V segment lost 5 bases and the J segment 6 bases; nucleotides outside the gene matches: 6. CDR3 amino acids: CASSEGLAGASEQYF. DNA of the CDR3: TGTGCCAGCAGTGAGGGACTAGCGGGAGCTAGCGAGCAGTACTTC.

The V call is TRBV19, the J call TRBJ2-1, with 8 bases identical to TRBD2. The CDR3 runs to 14 residues. CDR1 is LNHDA, CDR2 SQIVND, per germline (reference sequence). V was clipped by 1 base and J by 6 bases; unmatched bases: 2. CDR3 nucleotide sequence: TGTGCCAGTAGTATAGGGACTAGCCCCAATGAGCAGTTCTTC. Translating it yields CASSIGTSPNEQFF.

This clone has only one observation. The chain joins TRBV12-5 to TRBJ2-2; the match to TRBD1 covers 10 bases. Germline CDR1 LGHNT, CDR2 FRNRAP. The CDR3 consists of 18 residues. V gave up 1 base and J gave up 1 base; unmatched junction bases: 6. CDR3 bases: TGTGCTAGTGGTTTGGCGAGGACAGGGGGGTGGAACACCGGGGAGCTGTTTTTT. Translation gives CASGLARTGGWNTGELFF.

The V call is TRBV5-1, the J call TRBJ2-4; D may be TRBD2 (6 bases). CDR1 and CDR2 from the germline V gene are SGHRS and YFSETQ. Deletions cut 0 bases from V and 3 bases from J, with 16 bases between. There are 17 residues in the CDR3. Here the CDR3 reads CASSLGFGGSGKNIQYF. The CDR3 coding sequence is TGCGCCAGCAGCTTGGGATTCGGAGGGAGTGGCAAAAACATTCAGTACTTC.

This clone was seen just once. The J gene is TRBJ2-1, the V gene TRBV10-2; D is undetermined. Trimming removed 3 bases from V and 4 bases from J, with 7 bases in between. The CDR3 runs 13 residues. Germline CDR1 and CDR2: WSHSY and SAAADI. The CDR3 bases are TGCGCCAGCAGTGAAAACCGGTACAATGAGCAGTTCTTC. Residues: CASSENRYNEQFF.

This clone is a singleton in its sample. The chain combines TRBV5-4 with TRBJ2-1; 9 bases align to TRBD2. The CDR3 contains 16 residues. Germline V gene lookup returns CDR1 SGHNT and CDR2 YYREEE (reference sequence). With 4 bases clipped from V and 7 bases from J, the junction kept 12 bases outside the gene matches. Here the CDR3 DNA reads TGTGCCAGCAGCCGGGACCCGAGGACTAGCGCGAATGAGCAGTTCTTC. Translated, it gives CASSRDPRTSANEQFF.

About this clone: The sample carries other DNA sequences with the same CDR3. The chain uses TRBV7-2 and TRBJ2-7; D gene unclear. The CDR3 totals 13 residues. Per the germline V gene, CDR1 is SGHTA and CDR2 is FQGNSA. V shed 5 bases and J shed 2 bases, with 10 bases lying between them. DNA for the CDR3: TGTGCCAGCAGCCCATCTACCACCTACGAGCAGTACTTC. This encodes CASSPSTTYEQYF.